This T cell receptor (beta chain) was sequenced for a study of T-cell memory formation after mild COVID-19. Study information: Each donor largely had its own TCR clusters.

Using its own MiXCR run on the 5' RACE reads, TCRdb lists one record per CDR3 protein. The sample consists of some 150,000 distinct CDR3 sequences, 14% of them appearing once. The V gene's germline CDR1 is GTSNPN and CDR2 SVGIG (reference sequence). The CDR3 consists of 15 residues. V gave up 3 bases and J gave up 5 bases; unmatched junction bases: 5. V usage is TRBV30 and J usage is TRBJ2-3; 13 bases match TRBD2. This clonotype was sampled from an adult woman who had mild COVID-19 (a few samples of this study predate the infection). Cell type and time point are not known. Sequencing was done on a sample of PBMCs or a T cell subset sorted from them (not recorded which). This chain's CDR3 is CAWSLLAGGRDTQYF. CDR3 sequence (DNA): TGTGCCTGGAGCCTACTAGCGGGAGGGAGAGATACGCAGTATTTT.